This paragraph reports one T cell receptor (beta chain). What antigen it recognizes has not been identified. No base-level quality is on record; no much larger clone is a single base apart. The data were taken from a study of Ad26.COV2.S vaccination and SARS-CoV-2 variants (dated by TCRdb to about 2021). A note on the overall study: Vaccine-arm donors came from COV1001, a multicentre, randomized, double-blind, placebo-controlled phase I-IIa trial of Ad26.COV2.S in healthy adults. Dosing of Ad26.COV2.S was intramuscular, at either 5x10^10 or 1x10^11 viral particles, delivered as one shot or as two shots spaced 56 days apart. The TCR-sequenced set comprised around 32 samples: approximately 20 Ad26.COV2.S vaccine recipients, 5 placebo recipients and 8 SARS-CoV-2 convalescent individuals. Investigators did not know the trial group allocation while performing experiments and assessing outcomes. Trial participants were randomized into five groups of five: low-dose or high-dose Ad26.COV2.S given once or twice, or placebo on both occasions. TCRbeta repertoire sequencing served as the tool for gauging how specific and how broad the SARS-CoV-2-reactive T cell receptors were following Ad26.COV2.S vaccination.

This specimen's treatment or condition label, per the study, means: around 19 received Ad26.COV2.S at low or high dose, single or two shots; 5 received placebo; per-sample allocation not given. For vaccine and placebo recipients, the sequenced repertoires came from samples collected on day 63 after the first injection. Cohort 1b enrolled some 25 adults aged 18-55 years at a single site in Boston, USA, between 29 July and 7 August 2020. Ad26.COV2.S consisted of a replication-incompetent adenovirus type 26 vector by which a prefusion-stabilized SARS-CoV-2 spike protein from the original Wuhan strain was expressed. The immunoSEQ Assay was used to sequence TCRbeta CDR3 regions. After extraction, genomic DNA underwent amplification by bias-controlled multiplex PCR, followed by high-throughput sequencing. As for how the authors treated the data: To quantify the absolute abundance of every unique TCRbeta CDR3 region, sequences were collapsed and filtered. Usable DNA was measured by amplifying reference genes present in all nucleated cells, and TCRbeta template counts were normalized to that usable DNA to estimate T cell fraction. Repertoire TCRs were annotated as SARS-CoV-2-specific by exact matching of V gene, CDR3 amino acid sequence and J gene to a known reactive TCR set. The reference SARS-CoV-2 TCR set came from MIRA and was filtered for enrichment in COVID-19-positive ImmuneCODE repertoires, removing public or cross-reactive TCRs. Using the MIRA antigens, annotated TCRs were further analysed by specific ORF or by position within an ORF. Breadth was defined as annotated unique rearrangements over total unique productive rearrangements; depth was the summed frequency of those rearrangements. Group comparisons of TCR breadth used two-sided Wilcoxon rank-sum tests. The clones in this table, taken by TCRdb from immuneACCESS, are in-frame only. Not every clone is retained; where verified, under half of the shortfall comes from an unresolved V gene, and the cause of the rest is unknown. V and J calls and clone size are those listed in that table; D and trimming were worked out from the DNA. The sample table contains around 340,000 clones; only one count was recorded for 86% of them. About 10% of the sample is held by the ten biggest clonotypes.

What the work shows at the level of the full study, not this receptor alone: Ad26.COV2.S recipients had higher spike-specific TCR breadth than placebo recipients (P = 0.0014). The authors noted that the TCR breadth and depth analyses may have underestimated total T cell responses. Non-spike TCR breadth was comparable between vaccine and placebo recipients, consistent with the vaccine containing only spike. The study lacked the statistical power to compare responses across vaccine doses or regimens. After vaccination, substantial breadth of spike-specific CD8+ and CD4+ T cell responses was reported.

The input for sequencing was peripheral blood, taken in a trial of Ad26.COV2.S vaccine versus placebo. The receptor comes from a person aged 18-60 years who received the Ad26.COV2.S COVID-19 vaccine or a placebo.

The DNA sequence reads TGTGCCAGCAGCCGCGCGGATCTAGCGGGAGGCGAGCAGTACTTC. The encoded protein is CASSRADLAGGEQYF. The chain links TRBV7-2 with TRBJ2-7; the junction holds 11 bases that match TRBD2. There are 15 amino acids in the CDR3, from cysteine to phenylalanine inclusive. Only CDR3 DNA remains: 45 bases, in frame from the first base. The germline V gene provides CDR1 SGHTA and CDR2 FQGNSA. From V the trimming removes 5 bases and from J it removes 6 bases, while the gene matches leave 9 bases of the junction unaccounted for.